This T cell receptor beta chain was found in a study of Tregs in tolerant kidney transplant recipients. Overall study findings and caveats: Findings come from small patient numbers and require larger validation. The most relevant donor-specific Treg TCRbeta repertoire apparently came from expansion with activated donor B cells.

The protocol was immunoSEQ multiplex PCR, while the TCRdb copy is restricted to in-frame clones and leaves out a portion. The sample includes about 240,000 clones, about four fifths of them seen just once. Concerning this clone: Antigen: not known.

The germline gives CDR1 SGHRS, CDR2 YFSETQ. V lost 3 bases to trimming and J lost 6 bases, with 13 bases between them. The CDR3 contains 13 residues. The sample consisted of CD4+ T cells from blood. The origin of this receptor is a human donor in good health. V usage is TRBV5-1 and J usage is TRBJ2-7; D is perhaps TRBD1 or TRBD2 (5 bases each). The CDR3, as DNA: TGCGCCAGCAGCTGGGACCGGTCTGGCGAGCAGTACTTC. Residues: CASSWDRSGEQYF.